The present TCR beta chain was sequenced within a study of shared clonotypes between healthy human individuals. With 3 bases removed from V and 8 bases from J, the gap between germline ends came to 17 bases. Germline lookup yields CDR1 MGHDK and CDR2 SYGVNS. The CDR3 spans 15 residues. The authors' processing: Owing to the provision of junction-only sequences devoid of quality scores by immunoSEQ, filtering differed. Sequencing used immunoSEQ multiplex PCR; TCRdb keeps in-frame clones, though not all of them. V and J calls and clone size are those listed in that table; D and trimming were worked out from the DNA. In the table there are approximately 2,000,000 clones, around 93% of which are singletons.

This sequence joins TRBV25-1 and TRBJ2-1; D might be TRBD1 (7 bases). This receptor was taken from a man younger than 35 in good health. Some clones in this sample may be carry-over from other donors' samples. The specimen sequenced was naive CD4+ T cells from PBMCs. Subset meaning: CD45RA+ positively selected. The CDR3 DNA reads as TGTGCCAGCAGTGAGTTGTCGACAGGGAGGCATGAGCAGTTCTTC. Protein: CASSELSTGRHEQFF.